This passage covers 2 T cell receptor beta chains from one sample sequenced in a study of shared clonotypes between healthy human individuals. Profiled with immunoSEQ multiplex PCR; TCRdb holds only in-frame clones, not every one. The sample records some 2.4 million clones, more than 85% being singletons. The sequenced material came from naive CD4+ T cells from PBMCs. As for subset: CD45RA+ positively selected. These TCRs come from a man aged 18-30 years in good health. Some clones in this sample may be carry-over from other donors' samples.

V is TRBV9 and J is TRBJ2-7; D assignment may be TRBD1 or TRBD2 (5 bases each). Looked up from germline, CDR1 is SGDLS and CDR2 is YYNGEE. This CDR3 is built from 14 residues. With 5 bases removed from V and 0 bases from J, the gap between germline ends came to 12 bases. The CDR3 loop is CASSTGPASYEQYF. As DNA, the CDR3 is TGTGCCAGCAGTACGGGACCTGCCTCCTACGAGCAGTACTTC.

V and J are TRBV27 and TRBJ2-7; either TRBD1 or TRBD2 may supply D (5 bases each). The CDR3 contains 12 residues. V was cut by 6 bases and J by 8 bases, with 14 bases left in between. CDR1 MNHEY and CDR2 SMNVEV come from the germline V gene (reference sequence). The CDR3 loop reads CASSQGRGQQYF. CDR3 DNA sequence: TGTGCCAGCAGCCAAGGACGGGGCCAGCAGTACTTC.